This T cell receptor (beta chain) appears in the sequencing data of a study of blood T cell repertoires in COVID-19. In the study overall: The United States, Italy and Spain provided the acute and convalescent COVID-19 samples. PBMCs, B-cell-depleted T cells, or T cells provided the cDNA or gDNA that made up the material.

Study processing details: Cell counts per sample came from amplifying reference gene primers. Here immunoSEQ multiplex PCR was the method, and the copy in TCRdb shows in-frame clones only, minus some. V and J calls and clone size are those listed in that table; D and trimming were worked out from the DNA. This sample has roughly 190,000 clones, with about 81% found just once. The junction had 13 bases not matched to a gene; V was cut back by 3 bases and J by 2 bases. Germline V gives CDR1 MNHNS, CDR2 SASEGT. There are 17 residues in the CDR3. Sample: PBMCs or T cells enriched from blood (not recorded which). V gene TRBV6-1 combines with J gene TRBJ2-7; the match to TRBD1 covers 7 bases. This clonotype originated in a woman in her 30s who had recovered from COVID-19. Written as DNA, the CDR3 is TGTGCCAGCAGTGACCCTTTTGACAGGGCTTCCGCCTACGAGCAGTACGTC. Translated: CASSDPFDRASAYEQYV.